The clone carrying this TCR beta chain has more than one count but fewer than ten. As yet, its antigen is unknown. What was sequenced were expressed TCRB transcripts, since all of the isolated RNA had been reverse transcribed. The protocol was immunoSEQ multiplex PCR, while the TCRdb copy is restricted to in-frame clones and leaves out a portion. The sample lists 680,000 or so clones, roughly a sixth occurring once. This entry belongs to a study of beta chain features in type 1 diabetes. Findings and limits, study-wide: Junctions at VDJ sites from type 1 diabetes patients had fewer insertions and more deletions.

The sequence was collected from a man between 18 and 29 years old in good health. The sample was naive CD4+ T cells from blood.

In nucleotides, the CDR3 is TGTGCCAGTAGTATTATGTCGGGACAGTATGGCTACACCTTC. It encodes CASSIMSGQYGYTF. The V gene is TRBV19, the J gene TRBJ1-2, with 7 nucleotides matching TRBD1. The CDR3 extends over 14 amino acids. In germline, CDR1 is LNHDA, CDR2 SQIVND (reference sequence). V was pared by 3 bases and J by 5 bases, with 6 bases of the junction left unmatched.